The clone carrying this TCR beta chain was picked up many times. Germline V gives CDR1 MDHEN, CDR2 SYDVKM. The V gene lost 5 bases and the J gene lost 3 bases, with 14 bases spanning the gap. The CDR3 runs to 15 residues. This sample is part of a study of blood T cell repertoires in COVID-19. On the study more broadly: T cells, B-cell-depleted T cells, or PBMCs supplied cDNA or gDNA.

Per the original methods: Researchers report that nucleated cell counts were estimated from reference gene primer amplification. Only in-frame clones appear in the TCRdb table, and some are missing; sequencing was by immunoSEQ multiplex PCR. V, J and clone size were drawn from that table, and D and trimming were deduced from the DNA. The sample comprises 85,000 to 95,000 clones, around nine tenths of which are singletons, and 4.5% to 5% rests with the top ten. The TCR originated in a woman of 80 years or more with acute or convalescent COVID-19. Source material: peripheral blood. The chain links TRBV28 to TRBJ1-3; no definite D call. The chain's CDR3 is CASSLGRRLGNTIYF. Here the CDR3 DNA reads TGTGCCAGCAGTCTCGGCAGGCGTCTTGGAAACACCATATATTTT.